This T cell receptor beta chain was documented in a study of blood T cell repertoires in COVID-19. Study-wide context: The origin of the acute and convalescent COVID-19 samples was the United States, Italy and Spain. The cDNA or gDNA used as material had been derived from T cells, B-cell-depleted T cells, or PBMCs.

Study processing details: Counts of nucleated cells, estimated from reference gene primer amplification, were obtained. Here immunoSEQ multiplex PCR was the method, and the copy in TCRdb shows in-frame clones only, minus some. V and J calls and clone size are those listed in that table; D and trimming were worked out from the DNA. The sample lists 350,000 or so clones, 83% occurring once. The length of the CDR3 is 13 residues. V lost 4 bases, J lost 9 bases, and 15 bases lay in between. Germline V gives CDR1 MNHEY, CDR2 SVGAGI. Sequenced input: peripheral blood. V is TRBV6-5 and J is TRBJ1-1; no reliable D call. The clonotype originates from a man between 25 and 39 years old with active or convalescent COVID-19. CDR3 residues: CASSFGIGVQAFF. The CDR3 DNA reads as TGTGCCAGCAGTTTTGGGATCGGGGTCCAAGCTTTCTTT.